Described below is a single T cell receptor (beta chain) sequence and its context. Together with a sample-barcoded 5' primer, a J-beta primer mix was included in a second PCR lasting 7 to 11 cycles. A template-switch adaptor containing 12 random nucleotides labeled each cDNA molecule. TCRdb fed the 5' RACE reads into MiXCR, producing one record per CDR3 protein. The sample carries about a million distinct CDR3 sequences, roughly 50% recorded once. The sample belongs to a study of blood T cells in healthy people across ages. The germline V gene has CDR1 SGHRS and CDR2 YFSETQ. CDR3 size: 15 residues. Trimming stripped 4 bases from V and 4 bases from J, with 17 bases between.

What was sequenced was blood. The TCR sequence derives from a woman aged 55-75 years in good health. This sequence joins TRBV5-1 and TRBJ1-2; D remains unclear. CDR3 in amino acids: CASSRDTSKGYGYTF. In nucleotides, the CDR3 is TGCGCCAGCAGCCGTGACACTTCCAAGGGCTATGGCTACACCTTC.